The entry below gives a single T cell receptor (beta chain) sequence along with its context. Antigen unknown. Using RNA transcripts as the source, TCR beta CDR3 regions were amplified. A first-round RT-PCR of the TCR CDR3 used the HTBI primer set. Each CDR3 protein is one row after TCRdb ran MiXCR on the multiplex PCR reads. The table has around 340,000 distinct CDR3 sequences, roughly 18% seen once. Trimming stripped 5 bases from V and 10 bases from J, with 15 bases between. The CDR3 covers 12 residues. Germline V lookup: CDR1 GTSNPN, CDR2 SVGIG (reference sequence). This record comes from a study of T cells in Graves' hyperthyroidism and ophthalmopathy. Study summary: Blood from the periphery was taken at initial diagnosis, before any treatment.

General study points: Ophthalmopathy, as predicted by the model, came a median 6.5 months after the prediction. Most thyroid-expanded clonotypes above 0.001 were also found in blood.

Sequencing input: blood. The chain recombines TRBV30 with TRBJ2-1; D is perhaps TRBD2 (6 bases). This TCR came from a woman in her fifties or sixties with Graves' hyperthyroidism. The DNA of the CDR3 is TGTGCCTGGTCCACCAGCCGGGGGGAGCAGTTCTTC. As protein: CAWSTSRGEQFF.